This T cell receptor (beta chain) originates from a study of metastatic and nonmetastatic thyroid tumors. Among the patients, none had received any treatment before thyroid surgery. TCRdb reanalyzed the PCR reads with MiXCR. This table holds fewer than 7,500 clones, 25% to 40% found once. Germline V CDR1 and CDR2: MNHNS, SASEGT. The CDR3 length is 14 residues. This clone was detected a few times. An end of the junction does not agree with germline; a read error may underlie this. Sequenced input: tumor tissue. The source of this sequence is a female donor with papillary thyroid cancer or a benign thyroid nodule (not recorded which). Some clones in this sample may be carry-over from other donors' samples. This chain connects TRBV6-1 to TRBJ2-7; 9 nucleotides line up with TRBD2. The CDR3 DNA reads as TGTGCCAGCAACATGCGGGAGGGCCTATACGAGCATTACTTC. Translated: CASNMREGLYEHYF.